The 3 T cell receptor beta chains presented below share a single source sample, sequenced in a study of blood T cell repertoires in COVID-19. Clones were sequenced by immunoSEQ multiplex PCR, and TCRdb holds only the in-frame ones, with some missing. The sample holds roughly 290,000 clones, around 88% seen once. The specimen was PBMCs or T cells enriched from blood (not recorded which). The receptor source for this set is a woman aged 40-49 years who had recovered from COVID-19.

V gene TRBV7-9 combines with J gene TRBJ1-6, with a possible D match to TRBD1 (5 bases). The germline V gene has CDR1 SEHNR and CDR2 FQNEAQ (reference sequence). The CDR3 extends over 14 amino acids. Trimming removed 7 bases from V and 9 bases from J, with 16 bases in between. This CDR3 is CASIRGGEGSPLHF. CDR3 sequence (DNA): TGTGCCAGCATCCGCGGGGGGGAGGGTTCACCCCTCCACTTT.

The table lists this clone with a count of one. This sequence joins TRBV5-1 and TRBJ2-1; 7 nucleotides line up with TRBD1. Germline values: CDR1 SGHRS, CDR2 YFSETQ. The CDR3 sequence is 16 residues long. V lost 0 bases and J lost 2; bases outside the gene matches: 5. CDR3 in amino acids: CASSLESGTAYNEQFF. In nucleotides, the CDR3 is TGCGCCAGCAGCTTGGAGTCCGGGACAGCCTACAATGAGCAGTTCTTC.

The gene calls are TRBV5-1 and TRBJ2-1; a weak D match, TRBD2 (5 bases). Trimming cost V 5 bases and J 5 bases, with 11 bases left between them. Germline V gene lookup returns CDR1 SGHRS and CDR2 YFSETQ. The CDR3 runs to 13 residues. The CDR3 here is CASRLGSDNEQFF. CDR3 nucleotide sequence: TGCGCCAGCAGACTCGGTAGCGACAATGAGCAGTTCTTC.